This TCR beta chain was profiled in a study of blood T cell repertoires in COVID-19. Cohort allocation depended upon clinical history that participants reported. The method was immunoSEQ multiplex PCR; TCRdb's version includes in-frame clones alone and lacks a portion of them. The sample carries hundreds of thousands of clones, 88% recorded once. Germline CDR1 KGHSH, CDR2 LQKENI. V gave up 3 bases and J gave up 0 bases, with 11 bases separating them. The CDR3 consists of 15 residues. This clone has only one observation. In the same sample, other DNA sequences code for this CDR3. Source material: PBMCs or T cells enriched from blood (not recorded which). The rearrangement joins TRBV18 to TRBJ1-1, with D unresolved. The origin of this receptor is a woman in her thirties or forties with acute COVID-19. CDR3 amino acids: CASSPRADMNTEAFF. CDR3 DNA: TGTGCCAGCTCACCGCGGGCAGACATGAACACTGAAGCTTTCTTT. Together with reference TRBV18 and TRBJ1-1, the CDR3 gives the full variable domain: NAGVMQNPRHLVRRRGQEARLRCSPMKGHSHVYWYRQLPEEGLKFMVYLQKENIIDESGMPKERFSAEFPKEGPSILRIQQVVRGDSAAYFCASSPRADMNTEAFFGQGTRLTVV.